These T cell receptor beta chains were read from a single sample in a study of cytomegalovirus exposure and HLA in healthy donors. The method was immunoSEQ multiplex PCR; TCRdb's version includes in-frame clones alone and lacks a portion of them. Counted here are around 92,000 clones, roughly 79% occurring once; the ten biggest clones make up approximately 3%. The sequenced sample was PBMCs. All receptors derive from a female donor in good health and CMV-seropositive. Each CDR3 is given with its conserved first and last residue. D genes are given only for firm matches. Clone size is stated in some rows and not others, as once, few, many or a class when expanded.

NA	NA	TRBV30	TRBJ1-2	TGTGCCTGGAGTGTACTGGGGGCGGTCTATGGCTACACCTTC	CAWSVLGAVYGYTF
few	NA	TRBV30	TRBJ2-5	TGTGCCTGTAACCGGAGGAGCCAAGAGACCCAGTACTTC	CACNRRSQETQYF
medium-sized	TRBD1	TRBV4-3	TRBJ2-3	TGCGCCAGCAGCCAAGGGTTAGGGGGCCCCACAGATACGCAGTATTTT	CASSQGLGGPTDTQYF
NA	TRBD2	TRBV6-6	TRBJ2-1	TGTGCCAGCAGACGTTCCAGCGGGGGGGCCCGCAATGAGCAGTTCTTC	CASRRSSGGARNEQFF
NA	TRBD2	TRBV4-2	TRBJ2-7	TGTGCCAGCAGCCAGGTACCTAGCGGGGGGCCCGAGGCCGAGCAGTACTTC	CASSQVPSGGPEAEQYF
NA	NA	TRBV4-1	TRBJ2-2	TGCGCCAGCAGCCAAGCCCCCCCGGGGTATGGCACCGGGGAGCTGTTTTTT	CASSQAPPGYGTGELFF
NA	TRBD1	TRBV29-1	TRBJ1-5	TGCAGCGTGAGTCAGGGGGCCAGGCAGCCCCAGCATTTT	CSVSQGARQPQHF
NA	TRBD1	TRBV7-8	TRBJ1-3	TGTGCCAGCAGTCAGGGACAGACTGGAAACACCATATATTTT	CASSQGQTGNTIYF
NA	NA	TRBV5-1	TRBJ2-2	TGCGCCAGCAGCTTGGCAGGGCCCCCCGGGGAGCTGTTTTTT	CASSLAGPPGELFF
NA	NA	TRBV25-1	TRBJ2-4	TGTGCCAGCAGTGGTTCCACTCCCCCGGGAAACATTCAGTACTTC	CASSGSTPPGNIQYF
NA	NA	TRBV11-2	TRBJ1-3	TGTGCCAGCAGACCCGGGGTCTCTGGAAACACCATATATTTT	CASRPGVSGNTIYF
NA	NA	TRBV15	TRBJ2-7	TGTGCCACCAGCCCCCATCCTCGGCTAGCTTACGAGCAGTACTTC	CATSPHPRLAYEQYF
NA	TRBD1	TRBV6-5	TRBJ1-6	TGTGCCAGCAGCGACAGGGGGCGACAGAATTCACCCCTCCACTTT	CASSDRGRQNSPLHF
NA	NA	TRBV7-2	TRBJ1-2	TGTGCCAGCAGCTTAGCCGGACAGAGTAACTATGGCTACACCTTC	CASSLAGQSNYGYTF
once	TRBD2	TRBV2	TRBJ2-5	TGTGCCAGCAGTGCGGTAGCGGGGGGTAAGGAGACCCAGTACTTC	CASSAVAGGKETQYF
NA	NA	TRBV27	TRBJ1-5	TGTGCCAGCAGTTTATCTTACAATCAGCCCCAGCATTTT	CASSLSYNQPQHF
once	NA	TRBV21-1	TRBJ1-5	TGTGCCAGCAGCAAGACGCAAGGGGGATCAGGCCAGCCCCAGCATTTT	CASSKTQGGSGQPQHF
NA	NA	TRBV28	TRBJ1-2	TGTGCCAGCAGTTTGGACAGCTTATGGGGTGGCTACACCTTC	CASSLDSLWGGYTF
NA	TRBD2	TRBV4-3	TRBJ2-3	TGCGCCAGCAGCCAAGATGGCCCAGCGGGGGAGGCAGATACGCAGTATTTT	CASSQDGPAGEADTQYF
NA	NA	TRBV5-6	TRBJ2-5	TGTGCCAGCAGCCAGTTCAGGGAGACCCAGTACTTC	CASSQFRETQYF
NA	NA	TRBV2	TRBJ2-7	TGTGCCAGCACCCTGAACAGCTACGAGCAGTACTTC	CASTLNSYEQYF
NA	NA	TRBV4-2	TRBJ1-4	TGTGCCAGCAGCGACGATCACAGGCCAAATGAAAAACTGTTTTTT	CASSDDHRPNEKLFF
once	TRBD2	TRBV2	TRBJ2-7	TGTGCCAGCAGGTTAGCGGGCGAGCAGTACTTC	CASRLAGEQYF
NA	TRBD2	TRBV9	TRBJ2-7	TGTGCCAGCAGCCCGGAAGCGGGACTAACCTACGAGCAGTACTTC	CASSPEAGLTYEQYF
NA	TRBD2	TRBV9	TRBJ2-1	TGTGCCAGCAGCGTAGGTCTAGCGGACTACAATGAGCAGTTCTTC	CASSVGLADYNEQFF
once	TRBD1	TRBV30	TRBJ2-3	TGTGCCTGGAGTGGGCAGGGGGCAGATACGCAGTATTTT	CAWSGQGADTQYF
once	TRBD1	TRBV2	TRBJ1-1	TGTGCCAGCAGTGTGGACAGGGCGAACACTGAAGCTTTCTTT	CASSVDRANTEAFF
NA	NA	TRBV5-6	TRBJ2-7	TGTGCCAGCACCCCGACGCGTGGGCGATACGAGCAGTACTTC	CASTPTRGRYEQYF
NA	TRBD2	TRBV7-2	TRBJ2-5	TGTGCCAGCAGCTCTATGCAACTAGCGGTGGGGGAGACCCAGTACTTC	CASSSMQLAVGETQYF
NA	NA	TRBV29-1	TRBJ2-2	TGCAGCGTTTGGGGGTGGGAGGTCGCCGGGGAGCTGTTTTTT	CSVWGWEVAGELFF
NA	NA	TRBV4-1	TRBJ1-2	TGCGCCAGCACCTCGGGGGGGCCGAAAACAAAAGAAGCTAACTATGGCTACACCTTC	CASTSGGPKTKEANYGYTF
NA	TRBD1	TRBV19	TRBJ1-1	TGTGCCAGTAGTATCTCGGACAGGGTGGGCACTGAAGCTTTCTTT	CASSISDRVGTEAFF
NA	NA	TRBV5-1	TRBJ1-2	TGCGCCAGCAGCCCCAGCTCGGGAGGGCTGGGGTATGGCTACACCTTC	CASSPSSGGLGYGYTF
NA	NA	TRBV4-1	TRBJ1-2	TGCGCCAGCAGCCAGTCCCCGACAGATAACTATGGCTACACCTTC	CASSQSPTDNYGYTF
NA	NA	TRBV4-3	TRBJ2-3	TGCGCCAGCAGCCAAGGTCTGGCGGGGGCAGGCACAGATACGCAGTATTTT	CASSQGLAGAGTDTQYF
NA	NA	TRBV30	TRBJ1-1	TGTGCCTGGCTGAGGGCAGCAGGGAGGACTGAAGCTTTCTTT	CAWLRAAGRTEAFF
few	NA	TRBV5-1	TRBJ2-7	TGCGCCAGCAGCCGCGACGGGGACTACGAGCAGTACTTC	CASSRDGDYEQYF
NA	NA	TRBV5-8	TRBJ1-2	TGTGCCAGCAGCTTCTTCGGGGGGCAGGGGACTTCGTCGTACTATGGCTACACCTTC	CASSFFGGQGTSSYYGYTF
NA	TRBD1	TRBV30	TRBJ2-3	TGTGCCTGGAGTGGGACAGGGGGCACAGATACGCAGTATTTT	CAWSGTGGTDTQYF
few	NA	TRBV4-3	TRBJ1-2	TGCGCCAGCAGCCAGACCCGGGATAGCATTGGCTACACCTTC	CASSQTRDSIGYTF
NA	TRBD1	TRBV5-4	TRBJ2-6	TGTGCCAGCAGCTTGGGCAGGGGGCGTGGGGCCAACGTCCTGACTTTC	CASSLGRGRGANVLTF
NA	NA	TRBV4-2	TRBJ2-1	TGTGCCAGCAGCCCCCAAAAGTGGGGGGATCTGTACAATGAGCAGTTCTTC	CASSPQKWGDLYNEQFF
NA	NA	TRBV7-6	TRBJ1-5	TGTGCCAGCAGCTTAAGGGGTCAGGAGCCCCAGCATTTT	CASSLRGQEPQHF